Below, 24 T cell receptor beta chains from the same sample are listed, as sequenced in a study of blood T cell repertoires in COVID-19. The assay was immunoSEQ multiplex PCR, and TCRdb's table has in-frame clones only and misses some. The sample has around 190,000 clones, about 88% seen once. The specimen sequenced was peripheral blood. These receptors were obtained from a human donor in a cohort sampled during active COVID-19.

This clone was picked up a small number of times. The genes are TRBV3-1 (or the pseudogene TRBV3-2) and TRBJ1-1; D remains ambiguous. The CDR3 covers 12 residues. CDR1 and CDR2 from the germline V gene are LGHDT and YNNKEL (reference sequence). Trimming left V 1 base short and J 4 bases short, with 4 bases between. The CDR3 DNA sequence: TGTGCCAGCAGCCAAGGCGGCACTGAAGCTTTCTTT. Translating gives CASSQGGTEAFF.

The chain uses TRBV18 and TRBJ1-1, with a possible D match to TRBD1 (6 bases). The CDR3 has 14 amino acids. CDR1 KGHSH and CDR2 LQKENI come from the germline V gene. The germline V and J ends were trimmed by 3 bases and 3 bases, with 11 bases remaining between them. CDR3 DNA sequence: TGTGCCAGCTCACCGCGGAGACAGGACACTGAAGCTTTCTTT. It encodes CASSPRRQDTEAFF. Supplemented by reference TRBV18 and TRBJ1-1, the full variable domain reads NAGVMQNPRHLVRRRGQEARLRCSPMKGHSHVYWYRQLPEEGLKFMVYLQKENIIDESGMPKERFSAEFPKEGPSILRIQQVVRGDSAAYFCASSPRRQDTEAFFGQGTRLTVV.

Only one count was recorded for this clone. V usage is TRBV5-1 and J usage is TRBJ1-2; no clear D. Germline CDR1 reads SGHRS; CDR2 reads YFSETQ. Trimming removed 2 bases at V and 2 bases at J, with 10 bases between. This CDR3 has 14 amino acids. The CDR3 nucleotides read TGCGCCAGCAGCTTCCAGACGGGGAACTATGGCTACACCTTC. Translated, it gives CASSFQTGNYGYTF.

J is TRBJ1-2 and V is TRBV7-9; 7 positions match TRBD1. V lost 6 bases to trimming and J lost 3 bases; unmatched junction nucleotides: 4. CDR1 is SEHNR and CDR2 is FQNEAQ in the germline V gene (reference sequence). This CDR3 is built from 13 residues. Here the CDR3 DNA reads TGTGCCAGCAGGACAGGGATGGACTATGGCTACACCTTC. Translated, it gives CASRTGMDYGYTF. The variable domain in full, with the rest retrieved from reference TRBV7-9 and TRBJ1-2, is DTGVSQNPRHKITKRGQNVTFRCDPISEHNRLYWYRQTLGQGPEFLTYFQNEAQLEKSRLLSDRFSAERPKGSFSTLEIQRTEQGDSAMYLCASRTGMDYGYTFGSGTRLTVV.

This clone has just one count. The V gene is TRBV5-1, the J gene TRBJ2-2; TRBD1 aligns across 7 bases. V shed 2 bases, J shed 6 bases, and the junction held 1 base outside the gene matches. This CDR3 has 13 amino acids. CDR1 and CDR2 from the germline V gene are SGHRS and YFSETQ. The CDR3 sequence is CASSLDRAGELFF. In nucleotides, the CDR3 is TGCGCCAGCAGCTTAGACAGGGCCGGGGAGCTGTTTTTT. Full variable domain (missing parts from reference TRBV5-1 and TRBJ2-2): KAGVTQTPRYLIKTRGQQVTLSCSPISGHRSVSWYQQTPGQGLQFLFEYFSETQRNKGNFPGRFSGRQFSNSRSEMNVSTLELGDSALYLCASSLDRAGELFFGEGSRLTVL.

The chain is built from TRBV7-2 and TRBJ1-2; perhaps TRBD1 as D (5 bases). Per germline, CDR1 SGHTA and CDR2 FQGNSA. The CDR3 runs 15 residues. V lost 1 base and J 4 bases, leaving 13 bases between the germline ends. The DNA of the CDR3 is TGTGCCAGCAGCTTAGGGGGAGGGACCGGCTATGGCTACACCTTC. This sequence encodes CASSLGGGTGYGYTF.

This clone occurred a few times. The rearrangement uses TRBV7-9 and TRBJ1-2; TRBD1 is a possible D gene (6 bases). The CDR3 consists of 15 residues. Germline CDR1 SEHNR, CDR2 FQNEAQ (reference sequence). V was trimmed by 5 bases and J by 5 bases, leaving 18 bases between them. The CDR3 DNA is TGTGCCAGCAGCCTCCAGACAGGAACCCCATATGGCTACACCTTC. Encoded protein: CASSLQTGTPYGYTF.

This chain links TRBV7-2 with TRBJ2-7; TRBD1 is a possible D gene (6 bases). This CDR3 is 13 amino acids long. Germline V CDR1 and CDR2: SGHTA, FQGNSA. The V and J ends lost 4 bases and 6 bases respectively, with 13 bases between them. DNA of the CDR3: TGTGCCAGCAGCTCTTCCGGGACACCCGAGCAGTACTTC. Translation gives CASSSSGTPEQYF.

This chain links TRBV4-3 with TRBJ1-4; D perhaps matches TRBD1 (5 bases). Germline V CDR1 and CDR2: LGHNA, YSLEER. Deletions cut 0 bases from V and 2 bases from J, with 13 bases between. The CDR3 is 17 residues long. CDR3 amino acids: CASSQDLRTYTNEKLFF. The CDR3 nucleotides are TGCGCCAGCAGCCAAGACTTAAGGACATACACTAATGAAAAACTGTTTTTT.

This clone showed up just a few times. The chain combines TRBV3-1 (or the pseudogene TRBV3-2) with TRBJ1-1; 7 nucleotides align to TRBD1. J lost 3 bases, V lost 4 bases, and 5 bases had no gene match. CDR3 length equals 14 residues. The V gene's germline CDR1 is LGHDT and CDR2 YNNKEL (reference sequence). CDR3 in amino acids: CASSRSGTDTEAFF. CDR3 in DNA: TGTGCCAGCAGCCGATCCGGGACAGACACTGAAGCTTTCTTT.

The chain uses TRBV6-5 and TRBJ1-3, with D unclear. V lost 6 bases, J lost 1 base, and 13 bases lay in between. The CDR3 covers 15 residues. In germline, CDR1 is MNHEY, CDR2 SVGAGI. CDR3 coding DNA: TGTGCCAGCAGGAACGAAGATCAGTCTGGAAACACCATATATTTT. This translates into CASRNEDQSGNTIYF.

The chain employs TRBV27 and TRBJ2-4; no definite D call. V dropped 6 bases and J dropped 2 bases, with 20 bases sitting between them. Germline CDR1 MNHEY, CDR2 SMNVEV (reference sequence). This CDR3 spans 17 amino acids. The chain's CDR3 is CASSPSHLEATKNIQYF. Here the CDR3 DNA reads TGTGCCAGCAGCCCATCTCACCTTGAGGCTACCAAAAACATTCAGTACTTC.

The chain has TRBV7-2 and TRBJ2-7; D is unclear. This CDR3 spans 11 amino acids. Germline lookup yields CDR1 SGHTA and CDR2 FQGNSA. V lost 6 bases to trimming and J lost 4 bases, with 7 bases between them. The CDR3: CASRSLYEQYF. The CDR3 bases are TGTGCCAGCAGATCACTATACGAGCAGTACTTC.

V and J are TRBV6-2 or TRBV6-3 and TRBJ1-1; TRBD1 is a possible D gene (5 bases). With 2 bases removed from V and 0 bases from J, the gap between germline ends came to 13 bases. The CDR3 consists of 16 residues. CDR1 is MNHEY and CDR2 is SVGEGT in the germline V gene. CDR3 residues: CASSYQDQGLNTEAFF. CDR3 nucleotide sequence: TGTGCCAGCAGTTACCAGGACCAGGGCTTGAACACTGAAGCTTTCTTT.

For this clone: A clone one base away is much larger, so this may be a read error. Other nucleotide sequences from this sample produce the same CDR3. V and J are TRBV6-1 and TRBJ2-1; no clear D. V was pared by 3 bases and J by 7 bases, with 4 bases between. This CDR3 contains 11 residues. Germline V CDR1 and CDR2: MNHNS, SASEGT. The CDR3 spells CASSERNEQFF. The CDR3 DNA sequence: TGTGCCAGCAGTGAGAGGAATGAGCAGTTCTTC.

The chain combines TRBV2 with TRBJ2-2; D uncertain. This CDR3 is 15 amino acids long. The germline V and J ends were trimmed by 7 bases and 0 bases, with 12 bases remaining between them. Germline CDR1 SNHLY, CDR2 FYNNEI. The DNA of the CDR3 is TGTGCCAGCATGTCGATAACAACGAACACCGGGGAGCTGTTTTTT. As protein: CASMSITTNTGELFF.

This clone was observed a single time. This chain uses TRBV5-8 with TRBJ2-3; D might be TRBD1 (5 bases). This CDR3 has 17 amino acids. Per the germline V gene, CDR1 is SGHTS and CDR2 is YDEGEE. Trimming took off 0 bases at V and 0 bases at J, with 14 bases between the two ends. The DNA of the CDR3 is TGTGCCAGCAGCTTGGGCTGGGGCGAGACTAGCACAGATACGCAGTATTTT. Amino acid sequence: CASSLGWGETSTDTQYF.

This clone was seen a few times. The CDR3 nucleotides read TGTGCCAGCAGTCCAGAAGGACAAGTGAACACTGAAGCTTTCTTT. Translation: CASSPEGQVNTEAFF. The V call is TRBV2, the J call TRBJ1-1, with D maybe TRBD1 (5 bases). V was shortened by 5 bases and J by 0 bases, with 13 bases between the two germline ends. This CDR3 comprises 15 residues. Germline assignment: CDR1 SNHLY and CDR2 FYNNEI.

This clone was seen a single time. The chain joins TRBV20-1 to TRBJ1-1, with 7 nucleotides matching TRBD1. The CDR3 has 13 residues. The V and J ends lost 3 bases and 0 bases, in that order; junction bases with no gene match: 1. From germline, CDR1 is DFQATT and CDR2 SNEGSKA (reference sequence). The CDR3 DNA reads as TGCAGTGCTAGTCAGGGGGTGAACACTGAAGCTTTCTTT. This sequence encodes CSASQGVNTEAFF.

This clone was seen a few times. V and J are TRBV11-2 and TRBJ2-7; D unresolved. The CDR3 is 15 residues long. The germline V gene encodes CDR1 SGHAT and CDR2 FQNNGV. V lost 5 bases and J 6 bases, leaving 20 bases between the germline ends. DNA for the CDR3: TGTGCCAGCAGCCCATCCTTGGGCCGCGCCCGCGAGCAGTACTTC. It translates to CASSPSLGRAREQYF.

The chain has TRBV29-1 and TRBJ1-2; D remains unclear. The CDR3 is 11 residues long. Looked up from germline, CDR1 is SQVTM and CDR2 is ANQGSEA. V lost 7 bases and J 7 bases, leaving 13 bases between the germline ends. The CDR3 DNA reads TGCAGCGCAGAAGGTGGACTTGGCTACACCTTC. This gives the protein CSAEGGLGYTF.

CDR3 nucleotides: TGTGCCAGCTCACCACCGACAGGGGGGTTGAACACTGAAGCTTTCTTT. It codes for CASSPPTGGLNTEAFF. The chain carries TRBV18 and TRBJ1-1; 9 bases are a match to TRBD1. In germline, CDR1 is KGHSH, CDR2 LQKENI. The V gene end was trimmed by 0 bases and the J gene end by 0 bases; junction bases not matched to a gene: 2. This CDR3 contains 16 residues.

This CDR3 is CASSRASGGPSSYEQYF. The CDR3, as DNA: TGTGCCAGTAGTAGGGCTAGCGGGGGCCCTAGCTCCTACGAGCAGTACTTC. This rearrangement joins TRBV19 to TRBJ2-7, with TRBD2 matching over 10 bases. V lost 4 bases to trimming and J lost 0 bases; unmatched junction nucleotides: 9. CDR3 length equals 17 residues. Germline assignment: CDR1 LNHDA and CDR2 SQIVND (reference sequence).

The chain is built from TRBV12-3 or TRBV12-4 and TRBJ2-3, with a tentative D call TRBD2 (5 bases). The CDR3 has 13 amino acids. The V end was cut by 3 bases, the J end by 4 bases, with 8 bases between. The CDR3 nucleotides read TGTGCCAGCAGTTTCCAGGAGGCAGATACGCAGTATTTT. Translated, it gives CASSFQEADTQYF.